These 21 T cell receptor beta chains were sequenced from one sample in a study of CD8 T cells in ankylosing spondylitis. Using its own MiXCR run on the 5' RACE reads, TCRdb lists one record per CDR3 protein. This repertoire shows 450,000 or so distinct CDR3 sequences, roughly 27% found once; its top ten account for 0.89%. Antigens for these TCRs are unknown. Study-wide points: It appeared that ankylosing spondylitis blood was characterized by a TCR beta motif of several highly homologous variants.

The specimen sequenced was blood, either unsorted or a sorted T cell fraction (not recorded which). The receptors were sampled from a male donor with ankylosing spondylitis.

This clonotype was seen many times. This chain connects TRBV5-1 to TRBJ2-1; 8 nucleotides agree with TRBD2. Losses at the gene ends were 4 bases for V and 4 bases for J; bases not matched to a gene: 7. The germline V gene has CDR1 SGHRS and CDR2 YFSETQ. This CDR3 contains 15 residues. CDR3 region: CASSPPGGTYNEQFF. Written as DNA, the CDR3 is TGCGCCAGCAGCCCTCCGGGGGGGACTTACAATGAGCAGTTCTTC.

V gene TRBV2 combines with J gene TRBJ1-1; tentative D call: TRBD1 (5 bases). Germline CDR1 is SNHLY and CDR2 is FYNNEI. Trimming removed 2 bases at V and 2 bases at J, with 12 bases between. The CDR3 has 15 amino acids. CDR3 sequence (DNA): TGTGCCAGCAGTGAAAGGGGACGGAGAAACACTGAAGCTTTCTTT. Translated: CASSERGRRNTEAFF.

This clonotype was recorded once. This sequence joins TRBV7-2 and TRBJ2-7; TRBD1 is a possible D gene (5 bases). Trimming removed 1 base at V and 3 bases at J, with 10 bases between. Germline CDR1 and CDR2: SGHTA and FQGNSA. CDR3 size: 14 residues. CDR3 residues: CASSLDQGIYEQYF. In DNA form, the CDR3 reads TGTGCCAGCAGCTTAGATCAGGGCATCTACGAGCAGTACTTC.

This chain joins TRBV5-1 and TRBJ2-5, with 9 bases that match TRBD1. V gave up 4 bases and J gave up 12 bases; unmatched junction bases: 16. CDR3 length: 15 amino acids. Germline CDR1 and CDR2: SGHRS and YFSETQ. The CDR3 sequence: CASSTPGQGIKREYF. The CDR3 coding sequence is TGCGCCAGCAGCACCCCGGGACAGGGCATCAAGAGGGAGTACTTC.

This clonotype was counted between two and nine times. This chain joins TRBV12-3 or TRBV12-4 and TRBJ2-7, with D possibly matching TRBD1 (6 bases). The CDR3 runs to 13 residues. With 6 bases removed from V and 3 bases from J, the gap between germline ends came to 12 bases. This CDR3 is CASSWDIIYEQYV. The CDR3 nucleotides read TGTGCCAGCAGCTGGGACATAATCTACGAGCAGTACGTC.

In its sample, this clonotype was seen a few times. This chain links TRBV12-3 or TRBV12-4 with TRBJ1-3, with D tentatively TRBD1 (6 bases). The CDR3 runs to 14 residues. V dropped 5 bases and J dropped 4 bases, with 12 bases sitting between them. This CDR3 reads CASSPDGGGNTIYF. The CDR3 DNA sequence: TGTGCCAGCAGTCCCGATGGGGGCGGAAACACCATATATTTT.

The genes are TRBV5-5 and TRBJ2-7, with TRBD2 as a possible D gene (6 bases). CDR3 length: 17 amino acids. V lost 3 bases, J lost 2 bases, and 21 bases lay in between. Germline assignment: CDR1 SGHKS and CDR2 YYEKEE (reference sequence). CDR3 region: CASSSTGGSGIAYEQYF. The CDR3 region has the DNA TGTGCCAGCAGCTCTACCGGGGGTAGCGGTATTGCCTACGAGCAGTACTTC.

The DNA for the CDR3 is TGCAGTGCTCTTGGACTAGCGGGAGTTGAGCAGTACTTC. It yields the protein CSALGLAGVEQYF. V usage is TRBV20-1 and J usage is TRBJ2-7, with 13 bases matching TRBD2. V shed 5 bases and J 7 bases; nucleotides not matched to a gene: 5. The CDR3 contains 13 residues. Germline assignment: CDR1 DFQATT and CDR2 SNEGSKA (reference sequence).

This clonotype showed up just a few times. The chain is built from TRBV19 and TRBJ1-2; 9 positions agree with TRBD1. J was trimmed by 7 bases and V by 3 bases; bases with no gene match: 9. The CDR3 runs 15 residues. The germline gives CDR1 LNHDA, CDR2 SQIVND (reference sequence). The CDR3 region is CASSISPGQGSGYTF. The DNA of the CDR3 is TGTGCCAGTAGTATTTCTCCGGGACAGGGATCTGGCTACACCTTC.

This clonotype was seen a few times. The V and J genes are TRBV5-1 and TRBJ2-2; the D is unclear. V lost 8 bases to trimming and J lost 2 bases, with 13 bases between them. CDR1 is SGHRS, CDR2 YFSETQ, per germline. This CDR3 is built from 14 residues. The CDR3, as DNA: TGCGCCAGTGCTAGTCCCACAAACACCGGGGAGCTGTTTTTT. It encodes CASASPTNTGELFF. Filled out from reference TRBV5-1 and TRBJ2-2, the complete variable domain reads KAGVTQTPRYLIKTRGQQVTLSCSPISGHRSVSWYQQTPGQGLQFLFEYFSETQRNKGNFPGRFSGRQFSNSRSEMNVSTLELGDSALYLCASASPTNTGELFFGEGSRLTVL.

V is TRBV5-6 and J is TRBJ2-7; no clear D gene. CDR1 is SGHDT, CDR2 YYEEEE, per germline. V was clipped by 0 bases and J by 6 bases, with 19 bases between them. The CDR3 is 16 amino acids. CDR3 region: CASSLATANLFREQYF. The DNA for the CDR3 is TGTGCCAGCAGCTTGGCTACGGCTAACCTTTTTCGCGAGCAGTACTTC.

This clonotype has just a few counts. CDR3 amino acids: CASSYDRVGNSPLHF. The CDR3, as DNA: TGTGCCAGCAGTTACGACAGGGTGGGTAATTCACCCCTCCACTTT. The chain recombines TRBV6-5 with TRBJ1-6, with TRBD1 identical over 7 bases. CDR3 size: 15 residues. With 2 bases clipped from V and 6 bases from J, the junction kept 4 bases outside the gene matches. CDR1 is MNHEY and CDR2 is SVGAGI in the germline V gene.

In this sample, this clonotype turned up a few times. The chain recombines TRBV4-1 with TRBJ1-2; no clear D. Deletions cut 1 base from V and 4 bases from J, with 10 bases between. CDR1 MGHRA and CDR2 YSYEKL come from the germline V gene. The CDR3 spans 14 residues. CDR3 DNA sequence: TGCGCCAGCAGCCAAGTAGGGCAGTTCTATGGCTACACCTTC. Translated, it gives CASSQVGQFYGYTF.

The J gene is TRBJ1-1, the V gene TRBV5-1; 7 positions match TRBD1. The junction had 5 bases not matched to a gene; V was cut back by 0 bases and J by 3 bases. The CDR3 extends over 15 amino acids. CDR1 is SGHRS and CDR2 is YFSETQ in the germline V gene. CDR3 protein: CASSLEGTVDTEAFF. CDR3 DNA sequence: TGCGCCAGCAGCTTGGAGGGGACAGTGGACACTGAAGCTTTCTTT.

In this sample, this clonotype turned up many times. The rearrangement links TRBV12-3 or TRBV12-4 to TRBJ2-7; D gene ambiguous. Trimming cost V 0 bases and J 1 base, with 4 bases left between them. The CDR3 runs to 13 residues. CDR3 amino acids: CASSLAESYEQYF. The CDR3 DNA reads TGTGCCAGCAGTTTAGCGGAATCCTACGAGCAGTACTTC.

The CDR3 DNA reads as TGTGCCAGCAGTGCCCCACAGGGATGGGAGACCTTC. Its translation is CASSAPQGWETF. J is TRBJ1-2 and V is TRBV6-5; D might be TRBD1 (6 bases). CDR1 MNHEY and CDR2 SVGAGI come from the germline V gene. V was clipped by 5 bases and J by 14 bases, with 18 bases between them. The CDR3 has 12 residues.

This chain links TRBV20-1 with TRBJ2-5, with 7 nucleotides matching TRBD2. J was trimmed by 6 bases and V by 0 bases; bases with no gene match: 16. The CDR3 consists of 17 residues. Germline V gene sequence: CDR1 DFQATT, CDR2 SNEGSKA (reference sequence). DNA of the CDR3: TGCAGTGCTAGAGACCTCCGGAGGGCGGGAGCCCCACAGACCCAGTACTTC. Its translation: CSARDLRRAGAPQTQYF.

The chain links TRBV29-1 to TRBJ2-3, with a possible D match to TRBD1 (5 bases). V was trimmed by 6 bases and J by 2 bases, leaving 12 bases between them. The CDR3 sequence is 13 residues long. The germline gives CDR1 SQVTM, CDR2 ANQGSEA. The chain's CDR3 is CSVAGYITDTQYF. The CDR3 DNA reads TGCAGCGTGGCAGGGTATATCACAGATACGCAGTATTTT.

The CDR3 nucleotides read TGTGCCAGCAGCCGACTAGCGGGAGGGCGAGGGGGTGAGACCCAGTACTTC. This codes for CASSRLAGGRGGETQYF. The chain has TRBV7-7 and TRBJ2-5; 14 bases fit TRBD2. CDR3 length equals 17 residues. The ends lost 5 bases at V and 5 bases at J; junction bases unmatched: 10. CDR1 SSHAT and CDR2 FNYEAQ come from the germline V gene (reference sequence).

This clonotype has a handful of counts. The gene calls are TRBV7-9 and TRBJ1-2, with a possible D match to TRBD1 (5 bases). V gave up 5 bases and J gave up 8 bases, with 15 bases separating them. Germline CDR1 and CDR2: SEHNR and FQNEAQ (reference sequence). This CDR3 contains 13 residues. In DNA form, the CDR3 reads TGTGCCAGCAGCCGGGACCTGGACGGCGGCTACACCTTC. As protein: CASSRDLDGGYTF.

Here the CDR3 reads CASSIQQGSTEAFF. The CDR3 nucleotides are TGTGCCAGTAGTATACAACAGGGAAGCACTGAAGCTTTCTTT. The chain combines TRBV19 with TRBJ1-1, with D perhaps matching TRBD1 (6 bases). Looked up from germline, CDR1 is LNHDA and CDR2 is SQIVND (reference sequence). V was pared by 2 bases and J by 4 bases, with 11 bases between. The CDR3 is 14 amino acids.